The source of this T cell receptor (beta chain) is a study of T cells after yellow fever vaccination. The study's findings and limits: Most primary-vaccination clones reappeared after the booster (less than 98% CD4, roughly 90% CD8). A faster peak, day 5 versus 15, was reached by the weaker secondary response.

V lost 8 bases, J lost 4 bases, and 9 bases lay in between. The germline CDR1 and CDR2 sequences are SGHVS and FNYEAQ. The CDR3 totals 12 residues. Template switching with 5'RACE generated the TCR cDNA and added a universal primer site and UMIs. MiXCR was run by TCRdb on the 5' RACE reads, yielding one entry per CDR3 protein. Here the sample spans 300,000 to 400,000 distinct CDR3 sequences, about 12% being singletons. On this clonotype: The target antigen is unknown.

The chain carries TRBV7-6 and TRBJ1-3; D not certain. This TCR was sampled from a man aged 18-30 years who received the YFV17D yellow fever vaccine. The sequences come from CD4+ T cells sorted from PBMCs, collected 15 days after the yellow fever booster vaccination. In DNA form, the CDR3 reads TGTGCCAGCCGCCCCAACGGAAACACCATATATTTT. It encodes CASRPNGNTIYF.